These 5 T cell receptor beta chains were sequenced from one sample in a study of breast tumors, draining lymph nodes, adjacent tissues. TCRdb analysed the multiplex PCR reads with MiXCR anew, one entry per CDR3 protein. The data show 200,000 to 250,000 distinct CDR3 sequences, with less than 45% seen just once and about 3.9% held by the top ten. Breast cancer patients provided tissue from their axillary draining lymph nodes. Sequencing input: axillary lymph node tissue. These receptors all come from a female donor with breast cancer. Some clones in this sample may be carry-over from other donors' samples.

The CDR3 nucleotides read TGTGCCATCAGTGAGTCCGGTCCCCTCACTGAAGCTTTCTTT. This gives the protein CAISESGPLTEAFF. The chain is built from TRBV10-3 and TRBJ1-1; D remains ambiguous. There are 14 residues in the CDR3. Trimming stripped 0 bases from V and 4 bases from J, with 9 bases between. Germline V gene data show CDR1 as ENHRY and CDR2 as SYGVKD.

There are many counts of this clonotype. This chain uses TRBV4-2 with TRBJ2-5, with a tentative D call TRBD2 (6 bases). This CDR3 has 16 amino acids. V dropped 4 bases and J dropped 0 bases, with 15 bases sitting between them. Germline CDR1 reads LGHNA; CDR2 reads YNFKEQ. The chain's CDR3 is CASSPRGGAYQETQYF. The DNA for the CDR3 is TGTGCCAGCAGCCCTCGGGGAGGCGCGTACCAAGAGACCCAGTACTTC.

The count of this clonotype is one. The V and J genes are TRBV2 and TRBJ1-5, with 8 bases matching TRBD1. V shed 8 bases, J shed 3 bases, and the junction held 9 bases outside the gene matches. Per the germline V gene, CDR1 is SNHLY and CDR2 is FYNNEI. CDR3 length equals 15 residues. The chain's CDR3 is CASCWTGRPNQPQHF. The CDR3 DNA sequence: TGTGCCAGCTGCTGGACAGGGCGACCCAATCAGCCCCAGCATTTT.

This clonotype has at least ten counts. This chain joins TRBV24-1 and TRBJ2-5; TRBD1 matches 9 bases. Germline loops: CDR1 KGHDR, CDR2 SFDVKD. V shed 1 base and J 2 bases; nucleotides not matched to a gene: 4. This CDR3 has 16 amino acids. DNA of the CDR3: TGTGCCACCAGTGATTTAGGGACAGGGATGCAAGAGACCCAGTACTTC. Translating gives CATSDLGTGMQETQYF.

The chain couples TRBV25-1 to TRBJ2-5; tentative D call: TRBD2 (5 bases). Trimming stripped 1 base from V and 5 bases from J, with 11 bases between. The CDR3 has 14 residues. Germline V gene lookup returns CDR1 MGHDK and CDR2 SYGVNS. The CDR3 spells CASSELAWEETQYF. The CDR3 nucleotides read TGTGCCAGCAGTGAATTAGCCTGGGAGGAGACCCAGTACTTC.